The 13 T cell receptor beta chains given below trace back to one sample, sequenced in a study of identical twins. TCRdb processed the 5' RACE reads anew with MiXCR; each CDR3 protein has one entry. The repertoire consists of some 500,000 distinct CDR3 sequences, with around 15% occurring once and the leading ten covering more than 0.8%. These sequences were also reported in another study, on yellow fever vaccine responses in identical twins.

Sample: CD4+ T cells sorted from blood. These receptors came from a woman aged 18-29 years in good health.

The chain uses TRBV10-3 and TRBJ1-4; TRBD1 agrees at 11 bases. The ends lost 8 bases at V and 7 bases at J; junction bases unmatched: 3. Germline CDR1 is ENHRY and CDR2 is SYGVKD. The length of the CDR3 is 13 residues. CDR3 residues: CAIWTGGTEKLFF. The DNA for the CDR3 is TGTGCCATCTGGACAGGGGGCACTGAAAAACTGTTTTTT.

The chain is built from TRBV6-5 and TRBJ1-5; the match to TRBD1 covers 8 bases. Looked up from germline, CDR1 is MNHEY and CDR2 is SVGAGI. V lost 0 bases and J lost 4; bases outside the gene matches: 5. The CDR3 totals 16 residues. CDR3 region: CASSYSGTGGNQPQHF. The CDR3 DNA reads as TGTGCCAGCAGTTACTCGGGGACAGGAGGAAATCAGCCCCAGCATTTT.

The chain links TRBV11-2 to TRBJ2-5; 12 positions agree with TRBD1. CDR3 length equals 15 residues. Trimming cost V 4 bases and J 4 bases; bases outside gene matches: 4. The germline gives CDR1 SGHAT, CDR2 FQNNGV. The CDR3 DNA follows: TGTGCCAGCAGCTACGGGACAGGGGGCTTAGAGACCCAGTACTTC. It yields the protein CASSYGTGGLETQYF.

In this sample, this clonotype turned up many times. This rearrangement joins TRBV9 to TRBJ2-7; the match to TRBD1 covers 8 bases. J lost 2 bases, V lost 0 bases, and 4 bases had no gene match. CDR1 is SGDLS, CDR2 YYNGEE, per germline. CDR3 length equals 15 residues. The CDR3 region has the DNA TGTGCCAGCAGCGTAGAAGGACAGGGAACCTACGAGCAGTACTTC. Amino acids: CASSVEGQGTYEQYF.

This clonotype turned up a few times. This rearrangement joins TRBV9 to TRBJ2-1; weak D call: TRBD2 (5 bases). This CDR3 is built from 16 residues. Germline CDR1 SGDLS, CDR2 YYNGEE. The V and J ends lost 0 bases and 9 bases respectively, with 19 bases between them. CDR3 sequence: CASSVVLASSSGEQFF. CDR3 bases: TGTGCCAGCAGCGTAGTTCTAGCCTCGTCCTCGGGTGAGCAGTTCTTC.

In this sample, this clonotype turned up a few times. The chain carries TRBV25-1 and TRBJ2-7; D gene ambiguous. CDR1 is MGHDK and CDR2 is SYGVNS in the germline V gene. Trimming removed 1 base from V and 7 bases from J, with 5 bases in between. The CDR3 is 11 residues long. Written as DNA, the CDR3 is TGTGCCAGCAGTGAATTGCGGGAGCAGTACTTC. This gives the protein CASSELREQYF.

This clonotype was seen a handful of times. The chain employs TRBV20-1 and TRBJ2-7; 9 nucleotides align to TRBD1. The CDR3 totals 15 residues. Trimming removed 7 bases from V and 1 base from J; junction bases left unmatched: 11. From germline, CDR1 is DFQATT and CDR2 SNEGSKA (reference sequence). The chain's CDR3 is CSVPGQGGKSYEQYF. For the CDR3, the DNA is TGCAGTGTCCCGGGACAGGGTGGAAAATCCTACGAGCAGTACTTC.

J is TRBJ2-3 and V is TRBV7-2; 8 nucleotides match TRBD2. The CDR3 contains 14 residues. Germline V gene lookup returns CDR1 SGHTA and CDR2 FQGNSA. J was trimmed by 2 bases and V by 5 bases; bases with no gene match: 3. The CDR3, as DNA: TGTGCCAGCAGCCTTAGCGGGAACACAGATACGCAGTATTTT. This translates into CASSLSGNTDTQYF.

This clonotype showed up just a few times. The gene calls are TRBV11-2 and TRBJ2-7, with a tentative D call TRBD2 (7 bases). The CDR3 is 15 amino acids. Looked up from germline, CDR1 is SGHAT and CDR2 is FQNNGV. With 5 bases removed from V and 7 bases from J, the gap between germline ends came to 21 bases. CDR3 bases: TGTGCCAGCAGCCTACAGTGGCGGGGAGGGGGAGAGCAGTACTTC. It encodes CASSLQWRGGGEQYF.

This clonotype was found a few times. CDR3 DNA: TGCGCCAGCAGCTCCGGCGACAGGGTTGGTTCACCCCTCCACTTT. Translation gives CASSSGDRVGSPLHF. The chain uses TRBV5-1 and TRBJ1-6; TRBD1 matches 7 bases. Trimming removed 3 bases from V and 9 bases from J; junction bases left unmatched: 9. Looked up from germline, CDR1 is SGHRS and CDR2 is YFSETQ. The CDR3 is 15 residues long. Full variable domain (missing parts from reference TRBV5-1 and TRBJ1-6): KAGVTQTPRYLIKTRGQQVTLSCSPISGHRSVSWYQQTPGQGLQFLFEYFSETQRNKGNFPGRFSGRQFSNSRSEMNVSTLELGDSALYLCASSSGDRVGSPLHFGNGTRLTVT.

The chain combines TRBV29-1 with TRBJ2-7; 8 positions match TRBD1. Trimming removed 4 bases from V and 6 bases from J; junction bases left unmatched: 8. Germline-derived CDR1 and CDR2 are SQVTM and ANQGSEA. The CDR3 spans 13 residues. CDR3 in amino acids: CSVAITGGGEQYF. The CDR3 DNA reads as TGCAGCGTTGCCATTACAGGGGGTGGCGAGCAGTACTTC.

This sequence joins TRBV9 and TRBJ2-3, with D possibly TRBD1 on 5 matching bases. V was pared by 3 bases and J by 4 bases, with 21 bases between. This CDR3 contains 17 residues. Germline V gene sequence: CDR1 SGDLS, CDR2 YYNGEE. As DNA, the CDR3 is TGTGCCAGCAGCGGACCCGGCGTCAGGGTGGGTCCAGATACGCAGTATTTT. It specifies CASSGPGVRVGPDTQYF.

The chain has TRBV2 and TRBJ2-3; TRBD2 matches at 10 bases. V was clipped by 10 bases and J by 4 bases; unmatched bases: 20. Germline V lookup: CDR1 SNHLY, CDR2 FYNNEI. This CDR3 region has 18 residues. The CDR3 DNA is TGTGCCATCTGCCAAGGCGTAAGAGCCGGGACTAGCGCAGATACGCAGTATTTT. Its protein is CAICQGVRAGTSADTQYF.